This T cell receptor beta chain was sequenced in a study of cytomegalovirus exposure and HLA in healthy donors. General observations from the study: TCR beta sequences reportedly predicted most subjects' HLA-A and HLA-B alleles accurately. A later analysis reportedly found that, within productive TCRs, an Asian-associated ancestry cluster had fewer N-insertions than the mean observed across the approximately 700 donors. Common viral pathogens were later found to be apparently linked to several of the most significant clusters.

V was trimmed by 6 bases and J by 0 bases, leaving 17 bases between them. The CDR3 is 16 residues long. Germline CDR1 MDHEN, CDR2 SYDVKM. In its sample, this clone was seen a few times. What it binds is not known. The PCR had 60 Vbeta and 13 Jbeta primers. Profiling relied on immunoSEQ multiplex PCR, and the TCRdb table lists in-frame clones only, not all of them. The data show 150,000 or so clones, roughly 70% seen once. The sequenced sample consisted of PBMCs. This TCR was recovered from a young man in good health and CMV-seropositive. The chain joins TRBV28 to TRBJ1-1; D is uncertain. The CDR3 region has the DNA TGTGCCAGCAGCCCAGGAACGACTACCTTGAACACTGAAGCTTTCTTT. Its protein product is CASSPGTTTLNTEAFF.